This T cell receptor beta chain was documented in a study of Ad26.COV2.S vaccination and SARS-CoV-2 variants. General study results and limits: People who got the vaccine or the placebo had similar non-spike TCR breadth.

This CDR3 has 12 amino acids. V gave up 6 bases and J gave up 3 bases, with 8 bases separating them. On this clone: The target antigen is unknown.

Treatment of the sample: 15 to 20 received Ad26.COV2.S at low or high dose, single or two shots; five or six received placebo; per-sample allocation not given. Specimen acquisition occurred on day 63 following the initial vaccine or placebo injection. Sequencing was performed with immunoSEQ multiplex PCR; in TCRdb, only in-frame clones are kept and a portion is missing. The sample lists some 640,000 clones, around 89% seen once, with approximately 1.5% in the top ten. The chain is built from TRBV12-3 or TRBV12-4 and TRBJ2-5; no definite D call. This receptor was obtained from a person between 18 and 65 years old who received the Ad26.COV2.S COVID-19 vaccine or a placebo. Material: peripheral blood, obtained in a trial of Ad26.COV2.S vaccine versus placebo. The CDR3 here is CASSPVKETQYF. The CDR3 bases are TGTGCCAGCAGCCCGGTGAAAGAGACCCAGTACTTC.